This T cell receptor beta chain was sequenced during a study of beta chain features in type 1 diabetes. This CDR3 is 15 amino acids long. The germline CDR1 and CDR2 sequences are MNHEY and SVGAGI. J lost 10 bases, V lost 0 bases, and 3 bases had no gene match. This clone occurred a few times. Its cognate antigen is unknown. By way of CD45RO/CCR7/CD25/CD127/CD95/CD27, the CD4+ regulatory, stem cell-like memory, central memory and naive cells were sorted. Study-wide findings and caveats: Researchers report that Type 1 diabetes patients had moderately but significantly shorter TCRB CDR3s across all four CD4+ subsets. Patients' naive, central memory and regulatory TCRB repertoires appeared more alike than those of healthy donors.

Of the isolated RNA, all was reverse transcribed, and so the sequenced material was expressed TCRB transcripts. Libraries were prepared by immunoSEQ multiplex PCR; TCRdb keeps only in-frame clonotypes and omits some of them. The repertoire holds roughly 700,000 clones, with roughly 13% as singletons. The source is a young man with type 1 diabetes. Sequencing was performed on naive CD4+ T cells from blood. The chain is built from TRBV6-5 and TRBJ2-1; 13 bases are a match to TRBD2. The CDR3 nucleotides read TGTGCCAGCAGTTACTCGGGACTAGCGGGGACGGAGCAGTTCTTC. It encodes CASSYSGLAGTEQFF.